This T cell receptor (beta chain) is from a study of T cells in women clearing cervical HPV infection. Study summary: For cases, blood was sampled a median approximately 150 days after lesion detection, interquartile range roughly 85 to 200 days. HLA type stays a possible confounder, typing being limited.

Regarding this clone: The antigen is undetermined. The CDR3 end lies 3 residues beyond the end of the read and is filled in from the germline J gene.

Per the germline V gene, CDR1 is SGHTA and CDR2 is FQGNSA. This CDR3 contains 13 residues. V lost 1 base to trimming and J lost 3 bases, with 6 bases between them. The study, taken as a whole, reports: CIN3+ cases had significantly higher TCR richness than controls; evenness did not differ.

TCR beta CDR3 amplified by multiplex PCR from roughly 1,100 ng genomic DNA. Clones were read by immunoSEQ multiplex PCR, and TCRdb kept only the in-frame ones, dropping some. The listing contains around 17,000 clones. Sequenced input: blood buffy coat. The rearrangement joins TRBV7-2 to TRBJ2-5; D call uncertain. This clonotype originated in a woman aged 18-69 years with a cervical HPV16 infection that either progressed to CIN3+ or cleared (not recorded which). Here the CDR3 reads CASSLGRKETQYF. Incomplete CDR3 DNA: TGTGCCAGCAGCTTAGGGCGGAAAGAGACC.